The subject of this entry is one T cell receptor beta chain. Trimming removed 2 bases from V and 4 bases from J, with 11 bases in between. Germline V gene data show CDR1 as MNHEY and CDR2 as SVGEGT. The CDR3 has 14 residues. These data are taken from a study of T cell responses to AZD1222 COVID-19 vaccine. Overall study context: Both about-4-week and about-12-week second-dose recipients were combined.

The table came from immunoSEQ multiplex PCR; TCRdb's copy has only in-frame clones and leaves some out. The repertoire holds some 96,000 clones, with roughly 90% as singletons. This sequence originates from an adult in good health. This sample comprised peripheral blood, obtained on day 0 of AZD1222 vaccination. This chain joins TRBV6-2 or TRBV6-3 and TRBJ2-5, with D perhaps given as TRBD1 or TRBD2 (5 bases each). This CDR3 reads CASSYGGGIETQYF. CDR3 sequence (DNA): TGTGCCAGCAGTTACGGTGGGGGAATAGAGACCCAGTACTTC.